The rows below give T cell receptor beta chains drawn from one sample of a study of T cell changes during pregnancy in multiple sclerosis. Some clones are missing from TCRdb's copy, which holds only in-frame ones; the method was immunoSEQ multiplex PCR. The table shows 65,000 to 85,000 clones, with approximately 95% occurring only once. The sequenced sample was CD4+ T cells from peripheral blood mononuclear cells, obtained after pregnancy. Receptors were obtained from a female donor with multiple sclerosis, enrolled in a pregnancy study. The CDR3 runs from the conserved cysteine through the conserved F or W. D genes are given only for firm matches. Clone size is given for some rows only: seen once, a few or many times, or a class if the clone is expanded.

CDR3 DNA: TGTGCCAGCAGTAAACAGGGGGCAAGGGATCAGCCCCAGCATTTT; CDR3 protein: CASSKQGARDQPQHF; J gene: TRBJ1-5; D gene: TRBD1; V gene: TRBV9; clone size: -
CDR3 DNA: TGTGCCAGCAGCTTGGGGGGAGAAAGCTCTGGCTACACCTTC; CDR3 protein: CASSLGGESSGYTF; J gene: TRBJ1-2; D gene: -; V gene: TRBV5-5; clone size: once
CDR3 DNA: TGCGCCAGCAGCTTCGGGGGAGCTAGGGCAGATACGCAGTATTTT; CDR3 protein: CASSFGGARADTQYF; J gene: TRBJ2-3; D gene: -; V gene: TRBV5-1; clone size: -
CDR3 DNA: TGTGCCAGCTCACCCCGGACTAGTCAAAGTGAGCAGTTCTTC; CDR3 protein: CASSPRTSQSEQFF; J gene: TRBJ2-1; D gene: TRBD2; V gene: TRBV18; clone size: -
CDR3 DNA: TGTGCCAGCAGCTTGGTTAGGCTGGACAGCCAAGAGACCCAGTACTTC; CDR3 protein: CASSLVRLDSQETQYF; J gene: TRBJ2-5; D gene: -; V gene: TRBV5-6; clone size: -
CDR3 DNA: TGTGCCAGCAGCTTAGTAAGCGGGAGAACAGATACGCAGTATTTT; CDR3 protein: CASSLVSGRTDTQYF; J gene: TRBJ2-3; D gene: TRBD2; V gene: TRBV11-2; clone size: -
CDR3 DNA: TGTGCCAGCAGCTTAGGGGTAGCGGGAGGCTACAATGAGCAGTTCTTC; CDR3 protein: CASSLGVAGGYNEQFF; J gene: TRBJ2-1; D gene: TRBD2; V gene: TRBV11-2; clone size: -
CDR3 DNA: TGCGCCAGCAGCCTCCTAGCAGGCGCCGGCTATGGCTACACCTTC; CDR3 protein: CASSLLAGAGYGYTF; J gene: TRBJ1-2; D gene: -; V gene: TRBV4-1; clone size: -
CDR3 DNA: TGTGCCAGCAGCTTAGATCGTAAGTGGGGCCTGAACACTGAAGCTTTCTTT; CDR3 protein: CASSLDRKWGLNTEAFF; J gene: TRBJ1-1; D gene: -; V gene: TRBV7-8; clone size: -
CDR3 DNA: TGTGCCAGCAGCTATAGCGGAGGGGGCACTAATGAAAAACTGTTTTTT; CDR3 protein: CASSYSGGGTNEKLFF; J gene: TRBJ1-4; D gene: TRBD1; V gene: TRBV7-2; clone size: -
CDR3 DNA: TGCGCCAGCAGTCAACAGGGACAGGCATTCCAAGAGACCCAGTACTTC; CDR3 protein: CASSQQGQAFQETQYF; J gene: TRBJ2-5; D gene: TRBD1; V gene: TRBV23-1; clone size: -
CDR3 DNA: TGCGCCAGCACCAGACAGGGGGCGCAAAGGATTGGCGGATTGGACACTGAAGCTTTCTTT; CDR3 protein: CASTRQGAQRIGGLDTEAFF; J gene: TRBJ1-1; D gene: TRBD1; V gene: TRBV5-1; clone size: -
CDR3 DNA: TGTGCCAGCAGCGACAGGGGCAATACCTACGAGCAGTACTTC; CDR3 protein: CASSDRGNTYEQYF; J gene: TRBJ2-7; D gene: TRBD1; V gene: TRBV6-5; clone size: -
CDR3 DNA: TGTGCCAGCAGCGAGCCGTCCGGGACAGGGAGCAATCAGCCCCAGCATTTT; CDR3 protein: CASSEPSGTGSNQPQHF; J gene: TRBJ1-5; D gene: -; V gene: TRBV21-1; clone size: -
CDR3 DNA: TGTGCCAGCAGAGGGCCAGGGATGACTGAAGCTTTCTTT; CDR3 protein: CASRGPGMTEAFF; J gene: TRBJ1-1; D gene: -; V gene: TRBV6-1; clone size: once
CDR3 DNA: TGTGCCAGCAGTTACAGCACAGGGAACACTGAAGCTTTCTTT; CDR3 protein: CASSYSTGNTEAFF; J gene: TRBJ1-1; D gene: -; V gene: TRBV6-5; clone size: -
CDR3 DNA: TGTGCCAGCAGGAGCGCCGGGGAGCTGTTTTTT; CDR3 protein: CASRSAGELFF; J gene: TRBJ2-2; D gene: -; V gene: TRBV6-5; clone size: -
CDR3 DNA: TGTGCCAGCAGTGAAGCGCAGGGCCTCTTGGGCTACACCTTC; CDR3 protein: CASSEAQGLLGYTF; J gene: TRBJ1-2; D gene: -; V gene: TRBV2; clone size: -
CDR3 DNA: TGCGCCAGCAGCTTGCACCAGATGAACACTGAAGCTTTCTTT; CDR3 protein: CASSLHQMNTEAFF; J gene: TRBJ1-1; D gene: -; V gene: TRBV5-1; clone size: -
CDR3 DNA: TGTGCCAGCAGTTCAGCTAGCGGGAGGGCCGCCGAGCAGTACTTC; CDR3 protein: CASSSASGRAAEQYF; J gene: TRBJ2-7; D gene: TRBD2; V gene: TRBV25-1; clone size: -